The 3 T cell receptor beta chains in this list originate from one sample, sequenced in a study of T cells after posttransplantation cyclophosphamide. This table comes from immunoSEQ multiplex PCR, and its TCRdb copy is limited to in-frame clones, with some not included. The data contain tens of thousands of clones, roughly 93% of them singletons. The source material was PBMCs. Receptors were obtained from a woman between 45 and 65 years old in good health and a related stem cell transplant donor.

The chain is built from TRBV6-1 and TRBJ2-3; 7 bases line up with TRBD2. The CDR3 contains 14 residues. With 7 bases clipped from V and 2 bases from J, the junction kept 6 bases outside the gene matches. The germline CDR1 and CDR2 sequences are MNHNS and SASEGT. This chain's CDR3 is CASKEGGDTDTQYF. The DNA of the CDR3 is TGTGCCAGCAAAGAGGGAGGGGACACAGATACGCAGTATTTT.

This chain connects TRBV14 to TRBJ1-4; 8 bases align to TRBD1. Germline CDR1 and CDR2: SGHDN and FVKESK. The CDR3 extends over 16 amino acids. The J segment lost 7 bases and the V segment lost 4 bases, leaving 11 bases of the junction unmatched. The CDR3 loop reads CASSRGQGLRSEKLFF. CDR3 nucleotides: TGTGCCAGCAGCCGAGGACAGGGATTGAGAAGTGAAAAACTGTTTTTT.

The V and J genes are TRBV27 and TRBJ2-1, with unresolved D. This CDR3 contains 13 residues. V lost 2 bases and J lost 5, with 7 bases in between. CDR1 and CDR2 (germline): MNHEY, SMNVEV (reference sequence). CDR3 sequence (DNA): TGTGCCAGCAGTTTAGTCCGGGACAATGAGCAGTTCTTC. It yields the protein CASSLVRDNEQFF.